These 3 T cell receptor beta chains share one sample of origin, sequenced in a study of response to subunit inactivated influenza vaccine. TCRdb re-derived calls from the RT-PCR reads in MiXCR, one entry per CDR3 protein. The sample shows roughly 790,000 distinct CDR3 sequences, 21% of them seen only once. The sample here was PBMCs from blood, taken around 5 days after vaccination. The origin of the receptors is a man aged 50 to 60 who received an inactivated influenza vaccine.

This clonotype was observed many times. V gene TRBV5-1 combines with J gene TRBJ2-3; D remains ambiguous. The CDR3 covers 15 residues. Trimming left V 0 bases short and J 2 bases short, with 10 bases between. From germline, CDR1 is SGHRS and CDR2 YFSETQ. The CDR3: CASSLGEQTTDTQYF. The DNA for the CDR3 is TGCGCCAGCAGCTTGGGCGAACAGACCACAGATACGCAGTATTTT.

This chain joins TRBV5-1 and TRBJ2-7, with 8 nucleotides matching TRBD1. CDR1 is SGHRS, CDR2 YFSETQ, per germline. The CDR3 has 14 amino acids. With 4 bases clipped from V and 3 bases from J, the junction kept 6 bases outside the gene matches. CDR3 in amino acids: CASSVDRGDYEQYF. In DNA form, the CDR3 reads TGCGCCAGCAGCGTCGACAGGGGAGACTACGAGCAGTACTTC.

V gene TRBV3-1 combines with J gene TRBJ1-1; tentative D call: TRBD1 (5 bases). The CDR3 is 14 residues long. Germline V CDR1 and CDR2: LGHDT, YNNKEL (reference sequence). With 1 base removed from V and 5 bases from J, the gap between germline ends came to 11 bases. CDR3 in amino acids: CASSQVLGATEAFF. The CDR3 nucleotides are TGTGCCAGCAGCCAAGTACTAGGGGCAACTGAAGCTTTCTTT.